The text below deals with one T cell receptor beta chain. Compared with germline, one end of the junction differs, possibly owing to a read error. These data are taken from a study of tumor-infiltrating lymphocytes in primary liver carcinoma. Germline lookup yields CDR1 SGHNT and CDR2 YENEEA. The CDR3 extends over 15 amino acids. Germline DNA was also extracted, and blood RNA derived from unsorted whole blood. Starting from roughly 0.5 ug of total RNA, TCR beta cDNA was produced with a primer in the constant region. Libraries of TCR beta came from three nested multiplex PCR rounds with slightly modified ARM-PCR. The first two PCR rounds, roughly 11 cycles each, used TRBV1-TRBV30 forward primers and a C-beta reverse primer. TCRdb re-called the multiplex PCR reads with MiXCR, one entry per CDR3 protein. The sample lists around 330,000 distinct CDR3 sequences, roughly 60% seen once, with roughly 9% in the top ten.

The rearrangement links TRBV11-3 to TRBJ2-1; 9 bases agree with TRBD2. The source is a man in his forties with primary liver carcinoma and hepatitis B virus infection. The sample consisted of peripheral blood. The CDR3 protein is CASSPTGLANGERSF. The CDR3 DNA reads TGTGCCAGCAGCCCCACGGGACTAGCTAATGGTGAGCGGTCCTTC.